The 32 T cell receptor beta chains given below trace back to one sample, sequenced in a study of T cells expressing NK-cell markers. With the 5' RACE reads reprocessed, TCRdb shows one record per CDR3 protein and no DNA. This sample contains approximately 420,000 distinct CDR3 sequences. The sequenced sample consisted of blood T cells: a sorted CD56 or NKG2C T cell subset, CD4+ or CD8+ T cells, or bulk PBMC T cells (not recorded which). The origin of the receptors is a woman aged 50 to 60 in good health.

The rearrangement links TRBV5-1 to TRBJ2-1; lacking DNA, the TRBD1 call made by TCRdb goes unchecked. Germline values: CDR1 SGHRS, CDR2 YFSETQ. CDR3 length: 12 amino acids. CDR3 protein: CASSLGPRAQFF.

V gene TRBV6-2 or TRBV6-3 combines with J gene TRBJ2-2; absent DNA, TCRdb's TRBD1 call cannot be checked. The CDR3 extends over 14 amino acids. CDR1 is MNHEY, CDR2 SVGEGT, per germline. The CDR3 protein is CASTEDRNTGELFF.

The chain employs TRBV27 and TRBJ2-5; TCRdb calls TRBD1, which cannot be checked without DNA. The CDR3 runs to 17 residues. Germline loops: CDR1 MNHEY, CDR2 SMNVEV (reference sequence). CDR3 sequence reads: CASSSLQGDRGRETQYF.

The V call is TRBV3-1, the J call TRBJ2-3; as DNA is missing, the TRBD2 call by TCRdb cannot be tested. CDR3 size: 15 residues. CDR1 LGHDT and CDR2 YNNKEL come from the germline V gene (reference sequence). The CDR3 reads CASSQETTDTDTQYF.

This sequence joins TRBV15 and TRBJ1-2; the D call of TRBD1 rests on TCRdb alone, since no DNA is present to check it. From germline, CDR1 is LNHNV and CDR2 YYDKDF (reference sequence). CDR3 length: 16 residues. The CDR3 protein is CATSRDGSGKGYGYTF.

The J gene is TRBJ2-1, the V gene TRBV3-1. This CDR3 region has 15 residues. The V gene's germline CDR1 is LGHDT and CDR2 YNNKEL (reference sequence). CDR3 residues: CASSPSGSSHNEQFF.

The J gene is TRBJ2-7, the V gene TRBV10-1; without DNA, the TCRdb call of TRBD2 cannot be checked. CDR3 length equals 14 residues. CDR1 is WNHNN, CDR2 SYGVQD, per germline (reference sequence). The CDR3 spells CASSSRGLAGAQYF.

This rearrangement joins TRBV27 to TRBJ1-1; the TCRdb call, TRBD1, lacks DNA for checking. CDR3 length: 15 amino acids. Germline CDR1 reads MNHEY; CDR2 reads SMNVEV (reference sequence). The CDR3: CASSLNGRGSTEAFF.

The rearrangement links TRBV6-1 to TRBJ1-2; the TCRdb call, TRBD1, lacks DNA for checking. The length of the CDR3 is 13 residues. Looked up from germline, CDR1 is MNHNS and CDR2 is SASEGT. The CDR3 spells CASRPQGASGYTF.

The chain recombines TRBV19 with TRBJ2-3; as DNA is missing, the TRBD2 call by TCRdb cannot be tested. Per the germline V gene, CDR1 is LNHDA and CDR2 is SQIVND (reference sequence). This CDR3 is built from 14 residues. The CDR3 is CASSIAPPTDTQYF.

This chain links TRBV20-1 with TRBJ2-3. CDR3 size: 16 residues. Per germline, CDR1 DFQATT and CDR2 SNEGSKA (reference sequence). The CDR3: CSARERLRLSTDTQYF.

V and J are TRBV18 and TRBJ2-3; TCRdb names TRBD1, which stays unverified in the absence of DNA. Germline CDR1 is KGHSH and CDR2 is LQKENI. The CDR3 covers 14 residues. CDR3 loop: CASSQDRASDTQYF.

The gene calls are TRBV20-1 and TRBJ2-4; the D call of TRBD2 rests on TCRdb alone, since no DNA is present to check it. Germline CDR1 and CDR2: DFQATT and SNEGSKA (reference sequence). The CDR3 covers 13 residues. This CDR3 is CSAAGEGLNIQYF.

The chain links TRBV7-8 to TRBJ2-1; TCRdb's D call, TRBD2, is unchecked because there is no DNA. Germline V gene sequence: CDR1 SGHVS, CDR2 FQNEAQ. There are 16 residues in the CDR3. The CDR3 sequence: CASSRLGGFSYNEQFF.

Here the CDR3 reads CASSQDPNSNQPQHF. The chain has TRBV3-1 and TRBJ1-5. CDR1 and CDR2 from the germline V gene are LGHDT and YNNKEL (reference sequence). The CDR3 contains 15 residues.

The chain is built from TRBV5-1 and TRBJ1-2; TCRdb lists TRBD1, though no DNA is available to test this call. The CDR3 totals 22 residues. Germline lookup yields CDR1 SGHRS and CDR2 YFSETQ. The CDR3 region is CASSSGTGRLEARTKELYGYTF.

The chain links TRBV20-1 to TRBJ1-2; TCRdb reports TRBD1, a call that lacks DNA to check it against. This CDR3 has 13 residues. Germline CDR1 reads DFQATT; CDR2 reads SNEGSKA (reference sequence). The CDR3 protein is CSATPGSTRGYTF.

V is TRBV5-1 and J is TRBJ2-7; the D call of TRBD1 rests on TCRdb alone, since no DNA is present to check it. From germline, CDR1 is SGHRS and CDR2 YFSETQ. This CDR3 region has 14 residues. The CDR3 region is CASSPGTGLGEQYF.

The chain employs TRBV7-9 and TRBJ1-3; TCRdb designates TRBD1, a call that cannot be tested without DNA. Germline values: CDR1 SEHNR, CDR2 FQNEAQ (reference sequence). The CDR3 sequence is 17 residues long. CDR3 protein: CASSLAGSGASGNTIYF. Supplemented by reference TRBV7-9 and TRBJ1-3, the full variable domain reads DTGVSQNPRHKITKRGQNVTFRCDPISEHNRLYWYRQTLGQGPEFLTYFQNEAQLEKSRLLSDRFSAERPKGSFSTLEIQRTEQGDSAMYLCASSLAGSGASGNTIYFGEGSWLTVV.

The rearrangement joins TRBV12-3 or TRBV12-4 to TRBJ2-7; TCRdb lists TRBD1, though no DNA is available to test this call. The CDR3 length is 13 residues. Here the CDR3 reads CASSPETGNEQYF.

V gene TRBV20-1 combines with J gene TRBJ2-1; TCRdb designates TRBD1, a call that cannot be tested without DNA. This CDR3 comprises 14 residues. Germline V gene sequence: CDR1 DFQATT, CDR2 SNEGSKA (reference sequence). The CDR3 protein is CSARGPAGGGEQFF.

The CDR3 region is CASSLGRLEARYNEQFF. The chain recombines TRBV7-8 with TRBJ2-1; absent DNA, TCRdb's TRBD2 call cannot be checked. Per germline, CDR1 SGHVS and CDR2 FQNEAQ. The CDR3 extends over 17 amino acids.

The V gene is TRBV11-3, the J gene TRBJ2-1; TCRdb proposes TRBD2, but this gene call is untestable without DNA. The CDR3 covers 15 residues. Germline CDR1 SGHNT, CDR2 YENEEA. The CDR3: CASSLDPTGADEQFF.

The chain carries TRBV11-2 and TRBJ2-1; TCRdb indicates TRBD2, and absent DNA this call remains unverified. Germline CDR1 SGHAT, CDR2 FQNNGV. This CDR3 has 16 residues. The CDR3 loop is CASSLDVGTSGYGQFF.

This chain joins TRBV7-9 and TRBJ2-2; without DNA, the TCRdb call of TRBD1 cannot be checked. Germline CDR1 SEHNR, CDR2 FQNEAQ (reference sequence). The CDR3 is made up of 13 amino acids. CDR3 sequence reads: CASKGQNTGELFF.

The genes are TRBV29-1 and TRBJ1-4; TCRdb lists TRBD1, though no DNA is available to test this call. Germline CDR1 SQVTM, CDR2 ANQGSEA. This CDR3 spans 13 amino acids. The CDR3: CSVSDRASEKLFF. The entire variable domain, with the rest obtained from reference TRBV29-1 and TRBJ1-4, is as follows: SAVISQKPSRDICQRGTSLTIQCQVDSQVTMMFWYRQQPGQSLTLIATANQGSEATYESGFVIDKFPISRPNLTFSTLTVSNMSPEDSSIYLCSVSDRASEKLFFGSGTQLSVL.

This CDR3 reads CASRVSRPLYEQYF. This chain joins TRBV2 and TRBJ2-7; TCRdb selects TRBD1, and the lack of DNA leaves this call unchecked. Germline CDR1 and CDR2: SNHLY and FYNNEI. The CDR3 runs to 14 residues.

The chain joins TRBV7-2 to TRBJ1-2. The CDR3 is 14 residues long. Germline CDR1 and CDR2: SGHTA and FQGNSA. Here the CDR3 reads CASSTHPTNYGYTF. Complete variable domain (other parts from reference TRBV7-2 and TRBJ1-2): GAGVSQSPSNKVTEKGKDVELRCDPISGHTALYWYRQSLGQGLEFLIYFQGNSAPDKSGLPSDRFSAERTGGSVSTLTIQRTQQEDSAVYLCASSTHPTNYGYTFGSGTRLTVV.

V usage is TRBV7-9 and J usage is TRBJ1-2. Looked up from germline, CDR1 is SEHNR and CDR2 is FQNEAQ (reference sequence). The CDR3 spans 13 residues. CDR3 sequence: CASSVSGSPGYTF.

The V and J genes are TRBV4-1 and TRBJ1-5; TCRdb outputs TRBD1, but without DNA this stays unchecked. CDR1 and CDR2 from the germline V gene are MGHRA and YSYEKL. CDR3 length equals 15 residues. This CDR3 reads CASSVGTVGNQPQHF.

The chain has TRBV12-3 or TRBV12-4 and TRBJ1-3. This CDR3 is built from 13 residues. CDR3 sequence: CASSLGSGNTIYF.

This chain uses TRBV7-9 with TRBJ1-1; TCRdb gives TRBD1 as the D gene, but with no DNA this cannot be confirmed. The CDR3 is made up of 14 amino acids. Per germline, CDR1 SEHNR and CDR2 FQNEAQ (reference sequence). The CDR3 reads CASSLGTGFPEAFF.